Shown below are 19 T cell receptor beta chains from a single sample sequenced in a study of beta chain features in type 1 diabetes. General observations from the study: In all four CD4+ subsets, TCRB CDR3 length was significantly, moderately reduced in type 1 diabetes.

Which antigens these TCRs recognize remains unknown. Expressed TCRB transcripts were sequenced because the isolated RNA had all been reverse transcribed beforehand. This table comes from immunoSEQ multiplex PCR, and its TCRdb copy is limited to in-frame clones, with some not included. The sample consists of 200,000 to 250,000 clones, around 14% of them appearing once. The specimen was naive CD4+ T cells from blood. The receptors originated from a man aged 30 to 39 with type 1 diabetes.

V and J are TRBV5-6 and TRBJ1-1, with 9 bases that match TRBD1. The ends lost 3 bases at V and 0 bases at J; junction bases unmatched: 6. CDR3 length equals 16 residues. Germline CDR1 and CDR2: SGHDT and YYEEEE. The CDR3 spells CASSSPWTGVNTEAFF. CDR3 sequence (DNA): TGTGCCAGCAGCTCGCCCTGGACAGGGGTGAACACTGAAGCTTTCTTT. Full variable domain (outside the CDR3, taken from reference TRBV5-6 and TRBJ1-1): DAGVTQSPTHLIKTRGQQVTLRCSPKSGHDTVSWYQQALGQGPQFIFQYYEEEERQRGNFPDRFSGHQFPNYSSELNVNALLLGDSALYLCASSSPWTGVNTEAFFGQGTRLTVV.

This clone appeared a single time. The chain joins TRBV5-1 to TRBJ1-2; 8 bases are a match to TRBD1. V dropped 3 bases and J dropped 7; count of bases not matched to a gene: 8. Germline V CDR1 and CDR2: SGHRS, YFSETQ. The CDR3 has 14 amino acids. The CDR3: CASSSDRVGGGYTF. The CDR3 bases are TGCGCCAGCAGCTCGGACAGGGTAGGGGGTGGCTACACCTTC.

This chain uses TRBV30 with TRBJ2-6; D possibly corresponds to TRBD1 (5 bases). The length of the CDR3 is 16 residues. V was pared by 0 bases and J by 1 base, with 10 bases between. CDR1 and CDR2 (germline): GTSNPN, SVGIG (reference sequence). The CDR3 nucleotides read TGTGCCTGGAGTGTTAACAGGCCATCTGGGGCCAACGTCCTGACTTTC. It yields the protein CAWSVNRPSGANVLTF. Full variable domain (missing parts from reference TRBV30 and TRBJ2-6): SQTIHQWPATLVQPVGSPLSLECTVEGTSNPNLYWYRQAAGRGLQLLFYSVGIGQISSEVPQNLSASRPQDRQFILSSKKLLLSDSGFYLCAWSVNRPSGANVLTFGAGSRLTVL.

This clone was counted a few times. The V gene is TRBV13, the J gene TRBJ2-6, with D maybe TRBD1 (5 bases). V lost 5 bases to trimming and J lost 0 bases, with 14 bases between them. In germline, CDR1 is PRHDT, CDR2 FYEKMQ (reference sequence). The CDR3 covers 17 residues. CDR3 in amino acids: CASSAQTVSSGANVLTF. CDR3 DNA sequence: TGTGCCAGCAGCGCCCAGACAGTAAGCTCTGGGGCCAACGTCCTGACTTTC.

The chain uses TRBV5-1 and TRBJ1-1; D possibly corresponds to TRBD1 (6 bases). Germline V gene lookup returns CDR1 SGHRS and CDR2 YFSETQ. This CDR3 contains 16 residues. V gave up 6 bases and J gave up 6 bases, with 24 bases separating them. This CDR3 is CASTPSPTGLGAEAFF. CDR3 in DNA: TGCGCCAGCACCCCCTCCCCTACAGGGTTAGGCGCTGAAGCTTTCTTT.

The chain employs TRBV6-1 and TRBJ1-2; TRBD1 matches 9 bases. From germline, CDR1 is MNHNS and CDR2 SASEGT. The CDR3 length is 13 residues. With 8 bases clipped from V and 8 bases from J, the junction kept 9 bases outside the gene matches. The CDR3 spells CASSALDRGGYTF. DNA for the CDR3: TGTGCCAGCTCTGCCCTGGACAGGGGCGGCTACACCTTC.

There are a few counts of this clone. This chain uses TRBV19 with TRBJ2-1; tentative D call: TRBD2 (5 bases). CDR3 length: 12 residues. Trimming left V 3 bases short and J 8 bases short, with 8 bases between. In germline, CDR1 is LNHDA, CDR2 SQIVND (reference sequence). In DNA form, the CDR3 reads TGTGCCAGTAGTATCCTAGCACATGAGCAGTTCTTC. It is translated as CASSILAHEQFF.

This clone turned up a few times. The CDR3 protein is CASSVTVNTEAFF. The DNA of the CDR3 is TGTGCCAGCAGCGTGACAGTGAACACTGAAGCTTTCTTT. This chain joins TRBV7-2 and TRBJ1-1; TRBD1 might be the D (5 bases). The germline gives CDR1 SGHTA, CDR2 FQGNSA. This CDR3 region has 13 residues. V lost 5 bases, J lost 0 bases, and 7 bases lay in between.

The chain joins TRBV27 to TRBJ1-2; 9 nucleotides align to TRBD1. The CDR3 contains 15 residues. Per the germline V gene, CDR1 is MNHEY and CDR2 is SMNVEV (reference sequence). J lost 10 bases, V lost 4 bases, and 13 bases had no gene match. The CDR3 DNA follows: TGTGCCAGCAGTTCCGGGACAGGGAGCCGTGGAAACTACACCTTC. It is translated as CASSSGTGSRGNYTF.

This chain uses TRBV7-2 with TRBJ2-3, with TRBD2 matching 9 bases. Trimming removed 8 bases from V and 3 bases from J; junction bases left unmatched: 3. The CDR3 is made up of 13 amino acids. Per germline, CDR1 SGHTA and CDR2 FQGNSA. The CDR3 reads CASRAGGTDTQYF. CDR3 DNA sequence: TGTGCCAGCCGAGCGGGAGGAACAGATACGCAGTATTTT. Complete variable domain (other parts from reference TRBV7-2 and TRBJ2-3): GAGVSQSPSNKVTEKGKDVELRCDPISGHTALYWYRQSLGQGLEFLIYFQGNSAPDKSGLPSDRFSAERTGGSVSTLTIQRTQQEDSAVYLCASRAGGTDTQYFGPGTRLTVL.

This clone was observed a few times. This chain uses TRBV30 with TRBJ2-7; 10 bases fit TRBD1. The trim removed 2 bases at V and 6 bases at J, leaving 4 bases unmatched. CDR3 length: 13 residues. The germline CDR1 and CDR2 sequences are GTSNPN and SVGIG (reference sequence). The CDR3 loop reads CAWSMDRGGEQYF. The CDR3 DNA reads TGTGCCTGGAGTATGGACAGGGGGGGCGAGCAGTACTTC.

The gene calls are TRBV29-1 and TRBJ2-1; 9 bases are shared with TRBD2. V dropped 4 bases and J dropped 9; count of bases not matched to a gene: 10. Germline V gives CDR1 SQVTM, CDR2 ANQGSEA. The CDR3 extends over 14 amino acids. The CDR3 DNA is TGCAGCGTTGCCGCTAGCGGGATCCTCAGTGAGCAGTTCTTC. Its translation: CSVAASGILSEQFF.

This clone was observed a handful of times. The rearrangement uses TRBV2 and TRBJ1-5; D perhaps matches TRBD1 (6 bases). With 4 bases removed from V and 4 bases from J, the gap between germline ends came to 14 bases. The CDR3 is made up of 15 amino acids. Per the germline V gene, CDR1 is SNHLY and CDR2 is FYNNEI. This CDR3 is CASSGVGGRNQPQHF. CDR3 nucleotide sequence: TGTGCCAGCAGTGGGGTAGGGGGACGGAATCAGCCCCAGCATTTT.

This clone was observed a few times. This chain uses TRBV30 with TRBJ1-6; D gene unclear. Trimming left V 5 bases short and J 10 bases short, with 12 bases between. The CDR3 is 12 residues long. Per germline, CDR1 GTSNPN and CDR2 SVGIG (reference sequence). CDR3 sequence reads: CAWGPGGSPLHF. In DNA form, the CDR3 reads TGTGCCTGGGGGCCTGGAGGGTCACCCCTCCACTTT.

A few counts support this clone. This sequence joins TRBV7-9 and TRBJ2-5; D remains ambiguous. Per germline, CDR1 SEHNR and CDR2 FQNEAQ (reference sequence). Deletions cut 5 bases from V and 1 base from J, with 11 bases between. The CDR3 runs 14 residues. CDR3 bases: TGTGCCAGCAGCCTAACCGGAGCCCAAGAGACCCAGTACTTC. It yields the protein CASSLTGAQETQYF.

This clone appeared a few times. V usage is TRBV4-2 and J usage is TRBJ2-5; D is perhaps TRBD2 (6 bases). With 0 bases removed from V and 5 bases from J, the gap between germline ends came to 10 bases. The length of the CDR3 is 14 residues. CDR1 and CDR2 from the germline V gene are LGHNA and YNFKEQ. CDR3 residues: CASSQEARGETQYF. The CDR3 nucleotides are TGTGCCAGCAGCCAAGAGGCCCGGGGGGAGACCCAGTACTTC.

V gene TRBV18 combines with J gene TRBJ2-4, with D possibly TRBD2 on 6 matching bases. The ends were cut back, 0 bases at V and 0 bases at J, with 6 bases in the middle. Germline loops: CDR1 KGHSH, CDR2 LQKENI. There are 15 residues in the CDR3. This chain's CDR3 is CASSPPGRAKNIQYF. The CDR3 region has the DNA TGTGCCAGCTCACCACCCGGGAGAGCCAAAAACATTCAGTACTTC.

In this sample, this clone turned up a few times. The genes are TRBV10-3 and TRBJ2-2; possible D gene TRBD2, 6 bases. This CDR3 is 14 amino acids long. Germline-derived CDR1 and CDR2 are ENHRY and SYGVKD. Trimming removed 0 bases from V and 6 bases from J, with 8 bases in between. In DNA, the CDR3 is TGTGCCATCAGTGAGTCGTCGGGAGCCGGGGAGCTGTTTTTT. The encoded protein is CAISESSGAGELFF.

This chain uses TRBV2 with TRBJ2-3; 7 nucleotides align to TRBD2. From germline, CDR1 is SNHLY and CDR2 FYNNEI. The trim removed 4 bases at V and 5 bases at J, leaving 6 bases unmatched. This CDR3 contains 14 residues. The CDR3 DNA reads TGTGCCAGCAGTGGGCGGGAGCTACTAGATACGCAGTATTTT. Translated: CASSGRELLDTQYF.